This TCR beta chain is from a study of T cell changes during pregnancy in multiple sclerosis. The J segment lost 2 bases and the V segment lost 4 bases, leaving 12 bases of the junction unmatched. From germline, CDR1 is LGHNA and CDR2 YNFKEQ. This CDR3 has 19 amino acids. TCRdb's copy holds only in-frame clones and misses some; the assay was immunoSEQ multiplex PCR. The sample consists of under 70,000 clones, roughly nine tenths of them appearing once. The genes are TRBV4-2 and TRBJ2-3; TRBD2 matches 13 bases. This clonotype was obtained from a female donor in good health, enrolled as a control in a pregnancy study. The sequencing used peripheral blood, collected in the third trimester of pregnancy. CDR3 loop: CASSLGKGTSGIFTDTQYF. As DNA, the CDR3 is TGTGCCAGCAGCCTTGGAAAAGGGACTAGCGGGATTTTCACAGATACGCAGTATTTT.